The TCR beta chain described here comes from a study of blood T cell repertoires in COVID-19. Study in general: From the United States, Italy and Spain came samples of acute and convalescent COVID-19. Sources were T cells, B-cell-depleted T cells, or PBMCs; the material itself was cDNA or gDNA.

Participants were aged about 18 to 100 years, lived in 20 to 25 US areas, and enrolled virtually. Cohort 3 donors were reported recovered after two negative PCRs, clearance, or symptom resolution. The assay was immunoSEQ multiplex PCR, and TCRdb's table has in-frame clones only and misses some. The sample gives 200,000 to 300,000 clones, around nine tenths of which show up once; approximately 2.5% is in the top ten. The germline V gene has CDR1 SGHTA and CDR2 FQGNSA. Trimming left V 6 bases short and J 5 bases short, with 17 bases between. CDR3 length: 14 amino acids. The V and J genes are TRBV7-2 and TRBJ2-7; the D gene is possibly TRBD1 (6 bases). The sequenced material came from PBMCs or T cells enriched from blood (not recorded which). This TCR derives from a woman aged 18-35 years who had recovered from COVID-19. In DNA form, the CDR3 reads TGTGCCAGCAGGCGAGGGCAGGGGCTTGACGAGCAGTACTTC. Translation gives CASRRGQGLDEQYF. The whole variable domain, filled in from reference TRBV7-2 and TRBJ2-7, reads GAGVSQSPSNKVTEKGKDVELRCDPISGHTALYWYRQSLGQGLEFLIYFQGNSAPDKSGLPSDRFSAERTGGSVSTLTIQRTQQEDSAVYLCASRRGQGLDEQYFGPGTRLTVT.